This paragraph reports one T cell receptor beta chain. This clonotype was observed many times. Its cognate antigen has yet to be identified. Base quality data are lacking; no much larger clone is found one base away. The data originate from a study of CD8 T cells in ankylosing spondylitis (dated by TCRdb to 2016 to 2017). In the study overall: The study set out to find disease-linked TCR variants by profiling T cell receptor beta repertoires in ankylosing spondylitis patients and healthy donors. The full study cohort comprised about 25 ankylosing spondylitis patients and 110 or so healthy donors. Peripheral blood was sampled, and synovial fluid was also collected from ankylosing spondylitis patients.

These reads were obtained on an Illumina HiSeq 2500. Quantitative 5'-RACE with molecular barcodes was used to prepare TCR beta libraries. Turning to the authors' computational methods: To identify disease-linked TCR variants, a new computational method was used, one built on a probabilistic model of VDJ rearrangement. The public reads were run again by TCRdb, first through fastp at Q25 and then through MiXCR, and only productive beta chains were kept. Duplicate CDR3 protein sequences are folded into a single record with the most common DNA and genes. The V and J calls come from TCRdb's annotation, not from the publication. The sample profile shows about 220,000 distinct CDR3 sequences; approximately 16% of them were found once. 42% of the sample is held by the ten biggest clonotypes. What the study reported, not specific to this receptor: Blood from ankylosing spondylitis patients appeared to be characterized by a TCR beta motif composed of about 8 highly homologous amino acid variants. The disease-linked clones were reported to be significantly enriched in matched synovial fluid samples from ankylosing spondylitis patients. Some motif variants were previously reported in synovial fluid and blood of reactive arthritis patients, suggesting common disease-initiation mechanisms. The disease-linked clones had a CD8+ phenotype and were found at relatively low frequencies in peripheral blood.

Input material: blood, either unsorted or a sorted T cell fraction (not recorded which). The receptor was derived from a male donor with ankylosing spondylitis.

DNA sequence: TGTGCCAGCAGCAGCCATCTCAGTACCCGGACAAACCCCGGGGAGCTGTTTTTT. Translated, it gives CASSSHLSTRTNPGELFF. The receptor chain draws on TRBV11-3 and TRBJ2-2; the D region possibly corresponds to TRBD1 (5 bases align). Reading the germline V gene gives CDR1 SGHNT and CDR2 YENEEA. There are 18 amino acids in the CDR3, from cysteine to phenylalanine inclusive. The only DNA kept is the CDR3, 54 bases in frame from the first base. V sheds 5 bases and J sheds 6 bases, leaving 25 bases between their ends. The full variable domain, with segments outside the CDR3 supplied by the reference TRBV11-3 and TRBJ2-2 proteins, appears as EAGVVQSPRYKIIEKKQPVAFWCNPISGHNTLYWYLQNLGQGPELLIRYENEEAVDDSQLPKDRFSAERLKGVDSTLKIQPAELGDSAVYLCASSSHLSTRTNPGELFFGEGSRLTVL.